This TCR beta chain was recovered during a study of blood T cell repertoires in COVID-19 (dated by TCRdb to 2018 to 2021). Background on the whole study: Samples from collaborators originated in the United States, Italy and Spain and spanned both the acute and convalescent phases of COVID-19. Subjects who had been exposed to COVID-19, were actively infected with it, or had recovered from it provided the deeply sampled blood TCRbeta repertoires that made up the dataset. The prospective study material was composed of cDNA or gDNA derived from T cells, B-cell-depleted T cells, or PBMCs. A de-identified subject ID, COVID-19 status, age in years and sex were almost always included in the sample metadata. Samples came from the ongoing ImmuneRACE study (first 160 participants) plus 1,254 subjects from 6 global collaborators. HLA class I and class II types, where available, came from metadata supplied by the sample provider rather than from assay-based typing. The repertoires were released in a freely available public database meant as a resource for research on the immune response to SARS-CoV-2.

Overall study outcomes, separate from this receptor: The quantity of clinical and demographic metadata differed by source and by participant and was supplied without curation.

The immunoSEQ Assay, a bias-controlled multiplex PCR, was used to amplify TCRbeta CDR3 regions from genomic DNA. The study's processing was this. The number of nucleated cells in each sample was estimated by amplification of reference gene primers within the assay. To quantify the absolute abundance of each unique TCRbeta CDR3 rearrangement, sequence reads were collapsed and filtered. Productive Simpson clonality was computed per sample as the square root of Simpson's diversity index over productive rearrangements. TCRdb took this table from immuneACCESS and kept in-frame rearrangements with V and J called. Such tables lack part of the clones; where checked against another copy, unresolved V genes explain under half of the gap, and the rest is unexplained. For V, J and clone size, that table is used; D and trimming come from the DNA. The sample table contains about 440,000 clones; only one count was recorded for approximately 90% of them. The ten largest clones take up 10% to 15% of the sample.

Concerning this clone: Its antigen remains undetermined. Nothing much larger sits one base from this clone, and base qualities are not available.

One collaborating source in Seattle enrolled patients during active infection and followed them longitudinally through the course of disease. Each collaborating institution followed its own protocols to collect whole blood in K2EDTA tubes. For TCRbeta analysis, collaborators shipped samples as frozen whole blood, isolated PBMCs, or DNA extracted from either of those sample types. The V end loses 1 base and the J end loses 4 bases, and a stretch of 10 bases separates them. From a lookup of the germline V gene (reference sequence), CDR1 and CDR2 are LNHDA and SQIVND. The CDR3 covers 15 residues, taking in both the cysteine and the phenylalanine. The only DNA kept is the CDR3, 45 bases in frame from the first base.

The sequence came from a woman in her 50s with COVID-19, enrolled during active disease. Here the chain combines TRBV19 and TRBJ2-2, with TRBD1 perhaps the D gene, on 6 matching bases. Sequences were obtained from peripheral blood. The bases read TGTGCCAGTAGTATAGCCCAGGGGAGCACCGGGGAGCTGTTTTTT. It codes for CASSIAQGSTGELFF.